This T cell receptor (beta chain) was retrieved from a study of read filtering for tumor transcriptome and immune sequencing. Study context: Eight or nine patients were R-ISS I, 16 were R-ISS II, 7 were R-ISS III. After DNase treatment, RNA was made into whole-transcriptome libraries.

Molecular barcoded adaptors covering alpha/delta and beta/gamma chains were used on approximately 400 ng RNA. TCRdb passed the reads through MiXCR, listing each CDR3 protein once. The sample includes tens of thousands of distinct CDR3 sequences, over 11% seen only once; the top ten take under 55%. Germline CDR1 and CDR2: SGHRS and YFSETQ. V was pared by 0 bases and J by 0 bases, with 3 bases of the junction left unmatched. The CDR3 extends over 16 amino acids. V is TRBV5-1 and J is TRBJ2-3; 8 nucleotides align to TRBD1. This clonotype was obtained from a donor aged 40 or over with multiple myeloma. The sequencing input was a population of CD138-negative cells sorted from bone marrow. CDR3 in amino acids: CASSLVTGGSTDTQYF. The DNA of the CDR3 is TGCGCCAGCAGCTTGGTAACAGGGGGGAGCACAGATACGCAGTATTTT. The full variable domain, with the rest looked up from reference TRBV5-1 and TRBJ2-3, is KAGVTQTPRYLIKTRGQQVTLSCSPISGHRSVSWYQQTPGQGLQFLFEYFSETQRNKGNFPGRFSGRQFSNSRSEMNVSTLELGDSALYLCASSLVTGGSTDTQYFGPGTRLTVL.